The 15 T cell receptor beta chains below were found in one sample sequenced in a study of blood T cell repertoires in COVID-19. The data were produced by immunoSEQ multiplex PCR, yet TCRdb's version contains in-frame clones alone and is incomplete. The data contain about 91,000 clones, approximately 90% of them singletons. Sequenced material: peripheral blood. The receptors here all came from a woman of 80 years or more with active COVID-19.

The sample holds one count of this clone. The chain joins TRBV7-9 to TRBJ1-3; D remains ambiguous. Germline V gives CDR1 SEHNR, CDR2 FQNEAQ (reference sequence). Between the trimmed V and J ends, which lost 2 bases and 0 bases, there was a span of 8 bases. The CDR3 contains 15 residues. The DNA for the CDR3 is TGTGCCAGCAGCTTACTACAGATCTCTGGAAACACCATATATTTT. Translated: CASSLLQISGNTIYF. The complete variable domain, with remaining parts taken from reference TRBV7-9 and TRBJ1-3, reads DTGVSQNPRHKITKRGQNVTFRCDPISEHNRLYWYRQTLGQGPEFLTYFQNEAQLEKSRLLSDRFSAERPKGSFSTLEIQRTEQGDSAMYLCASSLLQISGNTIYFGEGSWLTVV.

This rearrangement joins TRBV6-5 to TRBJ1-5; D gene ambiguous. The CDR3 is 13 residues long. CDR1 and CDR2 from the germline V gene are MNHEY and SVGAGI. V lost 5 bases, J lost 7 bases, and 12 bases lay in between. The CDR3, as DNA: TGTGCCAGCAGTCAGGAACCCTACCAGCCCCAGCATTTT. Residues: CASSQEPYQPQHF.

J is TRBJ1-6 and V is TRBV3-1 (or the pseudogene TRBV3-2); D ambiguous. Trimming stripped 4 bases from V and 7 bases from J, with 14 bases between. Looked up from germline, CDR1 is LGHDT and CDR2 is YNNKEL (reference sequence). CDR3 length: 15 residues. CDR3 DNA sequence: TGTGCCAGCAGCCCCTCCGTGGGAGCGAATTCACCCCTCCACTTT. Encoded protein: CASSPSVGANSPLHF.

The chain couples TRBV6-2 or TRBV6-3 to TRBJ2-2; maybe TRBD1 (5 bases). V dropped 0 bases and J dropped 7 bases, with 15 bases sitting between them. In germline, CDR1 is MNHEY, CDR2 SVGEGT. CDR3 length: 16 amino acids. The CDR3 reads CASSYSTRTPDGELFF. The CDR3 DNA follows: TGTGCCAGCAGTTACTCGACAAGGACACCAGACGGGGAGCTGTTTTTT.

This clone appeared once. The chain recombines TRBV3-1 (or the pseudogene TRBV3-2) with TRBJ1-3; tentatively, D is TRBD1 (6 bases). V was cut by 4 bases and J by 0 bases, with 13 bases left in between. CDR1 is LGHDT and CDR2 is YNNKEL in the germline V gene (reference sequence). This CDR3 spans 16 amino acids. The CDR3 DNA is TGTGCCAGCAGCCCGACAGGAAAATTCTCTGGAAACACCATATATTTT. Translation: CASSPTGKFSGNTIYF.

The chain links TRBV7-2 to TRBJ2-7; weak D call: TRBD2 (7 bases). Germline V lookup: CDR1 SGHTA, CDR2 FQGNSA. The CDR3 runs 13 residues. Trimming stripped 10 bases from V and 3 bases from J, with 16 bases between. The CDR3 sequence: CATRGGADYEQYF. The CDR3 bases are TGTGCCACAAGAGGGGGGGCAGACTACGAGCAGTACTTC.

The V gene is TRBV18, the J gene TRBJ1-6; a weak D match, TRBD1 (5 bases). Per the germline V gene, CDR1 is KGHSH and CDR2 is LQKENI. The CDR3 extends over 17 amino acids. Trimming left V 5 bases short and J 8 bases short, with 22 bases between. DNA of the CDR3: TGTGCCAGCTCATCCTACGCTCCTCGGGGGGTGGATTCACCCCTCCACTTT. Residues: CASSSYAPRGVDSPLHF.

This clone was detected only once. J is TRBJ2-7 and V is TRBV27; the D is unclear. Trimming took off 4 bases at V and 7 bases at J, with 14 bases between the two ends. Germline CDR1 MNHEY, CDR2 SMNVEV (reference sequence). The CDR3 loop spans 13 amino acids. The CDR3 DNA reads as TGTGCCAGCAGTTCGCAGGCTTTTGGGGAGCAGTACTTC. This sequence encodes CASSSQAFGEQYF.

This sequence joins TRBV6-5 and TRBJ2-1, with 7 bases lining up with TRBD2. The V gene end was trimmed by 6 bases and the J gene end by 5 bases; junction bases not matched to a gene: 10. The CDR3 covers 15 residues. The germline V gene encodes CDR1 MNHEY and CDR2 SVGAGI. This CDR3 is CASRTTGGRNNEQFF. DNA of the CDR3: TGTGCCAGCAGGACTACGGGAGGAAGGAACAATGAGCAGTTCTTC.

The gene calls are TRBV5-1 and TRBJ1-1; D unresolved. The CDR3 loop spans 15 amino acids. V was cut by 1 base and J by 0 bases, with 10 bases left in between. CDR1 is SGHRS and CDR2 is YFSETQ in the germline V gene. The CDR3 loop reads CASSLKAGVNTEAFF. CDR3 in DNA: TGCGCCAGCAGCTTGAAGGCCGGGGTGAACACTGAAGCTTTCTTT.

The chain is built from TRBV2 and TRBJ1-3; TRBD1 is a possible D gene (6 bases). The CDR3 sequence is 14 residues long. Germline V gives CDR1 SNHLY, CDR2 FYNNEI. The ends were cut back, 6 bases at V and 3 bases at J, with 12 bases in the middle. The CDR3 nucleotides are TGTGCCAGCAGCGTGAGGGGGTATGGAAACACCATATATTTT. It specifies CASSVRGYGNTIYF. Variable domain in full (rest from reference TRBV2 and TRBJ1-3): EPEVTQTPSHQVTQMGQEVILRCVPISNHLYFYWYRQILGQKVEFLVSFYNNEISEKSEIFDDQFSVERPDGSNFTLKIRSTKLEDSAMYFCASSVRGYGNTIYFGEGSWLTVV.

DNA for the CDR3: TGTGCCAGTACCAACCTCGTGGGACAGGGTTTAGACACCATATATTTT. It encodes CASTNLVGQGLDTIYF. The V call is TRBV19, the J call TRBJ1-3; 9 bases fit TRBD1. This CDR3 is 16 amino acids long. V was clipped by 7 bases and J by 8 bases; unmatched bases: 15. Germline values: CDR1 LNHDA, CDR2 SQIVND (reference sequence).

The chain recombines TRBV19 with TRBJ2-3; 7 nucleotides align to TRBD2. The length of the CDR3 is 13 residues. The V gene's germline CDR1 is LNHDA and CDR2 SQIVND (reference sequence). The trim removed 7 bases at V and 7 bases at J, leaving 8 bases unmatched. The CDR3 DNA sequence: TGTGCCAGTATGGGGAGGGCCTGGAATACGCAGTATTTT. Its protein is CASMGRAWNTQYF.

The rearrangement uses TRBV9 and TRBJ2-2; TRBD2 is a possible D gene (6 bases). CDR1 SGDLS and CDR2 YYNGEE come from the germline V gene. This CDR3 has 18 residues. Trimming left V 4 bases short and J 4 bases short, with 23 bases between. CDR3 nucleotide sequence: TGTGCCAGCAGCCTCACCCGTTGGAGGGGCGATGGCACCGGGGAGCTGTTTTTT. Its translation is CASSLTRWRGDGTGELFF.

The J gene is TRBJ2-5, the V gene TRBV15; no reliable D call. Germline-derived CDR1 and CDR2 are LNHNV and YYDKDF (reference sequence). CDR3 length: 13 residues. The germline V and J ends were trimmed by 2 bases and 4 bases, with 8 bases remaining between them. As DNA, the CDR3 is TGTGCCACCAGCAGATCCCCTCTAGAGACCCAGTACTTC. It translates to CATSRSPLETQYF.